The clone carrying this T cell receptor beta chain was picked up many times. This sample is drawn from a study of T cells after yellow fever vaccination. TCRdb used MiXCR to reprocess the 5' RACE reads, holding one entry per CDR3 protein. The table lists about 630,000 distinct CDR3 sequences, 9% to 15% of them singletons. This CDR3 comprises 12 residues. CDR1 is DFQATT and CDR2 is SNEGSKA in the germline V gene (reference sequence). The chain carries TRBV20-1 and TRBJ2-7; D not certain. Material: PBMCs, obtained on the day of the yellow fever booster vaccination. The TCR comes from a man in his thirties or forties who received the YFV17D yellow fever vaccine. Here the CDR3 DNA reads TGCTCCCTCCAGGCATGGAGCTACGAGCAGTACTTC. It codes for CSLQAWSYEQYF.